This entry features one TCR beta chain sequence. The specificity of this receptor is unknown. A clone one base away is much larger, so this may be a read error. This entry is derived from a study of tumor-infiltrating lymphocytes in primary liver carcinoma (dated by TCRdb to 2016 to 2017). About the full investigation: Of the five patients (three men and two women, aged 30 to 69 years), four had hepatocellular carcinoma and one had combined HCC and intrahepatic cholangiocarcinoma. The tumors of the five patients were staged as T1-T3 N0M0, with maximum diameters ranging from roughly 4 to 11 cm. Roughly 3.5 to 8 million productive TCRbeta reads were obtained per sample, and no significant difference in read depth was found between tissue types. The study combined TCRbeta repertoire sequencing, expression microarrays and whole-exome sequencing across five regions of each liver tumor, with adjacent normal tissue and blood. A total of about 35 specimens from 5 patients underwent TCRbeta repertoire sequencing, comprising around 25 tumor regions, 5 adjacent noncancerous liver tissues and 5 peripheral blood samples. The 25 tumor region samples were profiled with Agilent mRNA microarrays so that TCRbeta repertoire diversity could be related to the local molecular phenotype. Technical replicate repertoires showed high reproducibility, with mean shared-clone rates about 0.91 and correlation coefficients above 0.98.

On the study overall, not on this receptor specifically: Consistent with antigen-driven expansion, pairs of tumor regions showed higher repertoire overlap (mean roughly 36%) than either tumor-adjacent pairs (about 17%) or tumor-blood pairs (approximately 15%). Since the samples were bulk and unsorted, there was no way to compare CD4+ and CD8+ T cell repertoires. Compared with blood, tumors had a significantly larger share of the repertoire taken up by the top 250 clones (p = 0.039). Because sequencing covered only the TCR beta chain and unpaired alpha chains were not captured, true repertoire diversity is likely underestimated. With just a handful of patients in the study, the authors point out that the findings should be validated in a larger study. Only about 8-25% of top clones were found in all five regions of a tumor, suggesting spatial heterogeneity of tumor-infiltrating T cells.

A constant-region primer and ProtoScript II reverse transcriptase were used to reverse-transcribe TCRbeta-specific cDNA from around 480 ng total RNA. Construction of the TCRbeta libraries relied on three nested rounds of multiplex PCR, following a slightly modified ARM-PCR procedure. Each of the first two PCR rounds ran for approximately 10 cycles using multiplex TRBV1-TRBV30 forward primers together with a Cbeta reverse primer. Sample barcodes and Illumina adapters were added in a final 25-cycle PCR with Deep VentR polymerase. Amplicons of 200-500 bp were gel-purified with a QIAquick gel extraction kit before sequencing. An Illumina HiSeq 2500 was used to sequence the TCRbeta amplicons, generating 250-bp paired-end reads. In the paper's pipeline: Quality trimming of reads was performed with Trimmomatic v0.33, and paired reads were merged with FLASH v1.2.11 so that full CDR3 sequences could be recovered. V, D and J germline segments were assigned to the rearranged TCRbeta sequences using MiGEC v1.2.1b. Clonotype statistics, along with Shannon-Wiener diversity indices, were calculated using VDJtools v1.0.0. To cut down on sampling bias, every analysis after diversity analysis relied on just the 250 most abundant clonotypes from each sample. TCRdb's own reprocessing of the public reads used fastp at Q25 and MiXCR and kept productive beta chains. Each record represents a unique CDR3 protein, reported with the most common genes and DNA among its rows. TCRdb, not the authors, supplied the V and J calls. The sample table lists fewer than 90,000 distinct CDR3 sequences, about three quarters of them with a count of one. The ten largest clones capture just under 20% of the sample.

CDR1 SGHRS and CDR2 YFSETQ are derived from the germline V gene. Trimming costs V 4 bases and J 0 bases, and their ends lie 17 bases apart. There are 16 amino acids in the CDR3, from cysteine to phenylalanine inclusive. The sequence is cut down to CDR3 DNA, 48 bases in frame from base 1. Total RNA and DNA were co-extracted without cell sorting from approximately 20-30 mg of bulk tissue using the AllPrep DNA/RNA mini kit. Between late 2015 and early 2016, a few patients in China with histopathologically diagnosed primary liver carcinoma had their tumors surgically resected. At the time of sampling, the patients were treatment-naive and had chronic HBV infection. Each tumor was sampled at five spatially separated regions: the tumor centre plus the superior, inferior, left-lateral and right-lateral poles. According to histology, viable tumor cells made up more than 75% of every tumor sample. Pieces of fresh tumor and adjacent tissue were cut in half, with one half kept in RNAlater at -80 degrees C and the other half sent for histology.

The TCR originated in a man in his forties with primary liver carcinoma and hepatitis B virus infection. Recombination joined TRBV5-1 with TRBJ2-7; the D gene identity is not certain. Sequenced material: liver tumor tissue from sampling region 1. Interpreted using the paper, the cell subset or site label stands for: tumor region T1, superior pole. The CDR3 here reads CASSMTTAKSSYEQYF. The DNA is TGCGCCAGCAGCATGACAACAGCGAAAAGCTCCTACGAGCAGTACTTC.